This T cell receptor beta chain came from a study of blood T cell repertoires in COVID-19. Study as a whole: From T cells, B-cell-depleted T cells, or PBMCs came the material, which was cDNA or gDNA.

Per the original data handling: How many nucleated cells were present was estimated from reference gene primer amplification. Produced via immunoSEQ multiplex PCR; TCRdb's table is partial and in-frame only. From that table come the V and J calls and clone size; the DNA was used to work out D and trimming. In the table there are approximately 190,000 clones, about 88% of which are singletons. This clone was picked up a small number of times. The material sequenced was peripheral blood. The TCR was taken from a middle-aged woman who had recovered from COVID-19.

The CDR3, as DNA: TGTGCCAGCAGCCCTGGACAGGGACCAACGGGGTATGGCTACACCTTC. Its protein is CASSPGQGPTGYGYTF. V is TRBV28 and J is TRBJ1-2, with 8 bases identical to TRBD1. Germline V gives CDR1 MDHEN, CDR2 SYDVKM. This CDR3 spans 16 amino acids. The trim removed 6 bases at V and 5 bases at J, leaving 14 bases unmatched.